The clone carrying this T cell receptor beta chain was counted at least ten times. Regions amplified from RNA transcripts were the TCR beta CDR3 regions. HTBI primers were the set used in a first-round RT-PCR of the TCR CDR3. One entry per CDR3 protein, called by TCRdb with MiXCR from the multiplex PCR reads. The table lists some 600,000 distinct CDR3 sequences, about 14% of them singletons. J lost 5 bases, V lost 6 bases, and 17 bases had no gene match. Per the germline V gene, CDR1 is MNHEY and CDR2 is SVGEGT. The CDR3 contains 18 residues. This sample stems from a study of T cells in Graves' hyperthyroidism and ophthalmopathy.

The chain employs TRBV6-2 or TRBV6-3 and TRBJ1-5; 9 bases agree with TRBD1. This TCR was recovered from a woman under 40 with Graves' hyperthyroidism that later progressed to Graves' ophthalmopathy. Specimen: blood. The CDR3 spells CASSSGQGIPMSDQPQHF. Written as DNA, the CDR3 is TGTGCCAGCAGCTCGGGACAGGGAATCCCTATGAGCGATCAGCCCCAGCATTTT.